The rows below give T cell receptor beta chains drawn from one sample of a study of blood T cell repertoires in COVID-19. Only in-frame clones appear in the TCRdb table, and some are missing; sequencing was by immunoSEQ multiplex PCR. This table has about 270,000 clones, less than 95% appearing once. Material for sequencing was PBMCs or T cells enriched from blood (not recorded which). These receptors were obtained from a man in his forties or fifties who had been exposed to COVID-19. CDR3s include the opening cysteine and the closing phenylalanine or tryptophan. D genes are given only for firm matches. Clone size, where shown, is once, few, many, or a class for clones that have expanded.

>12|TRBV29-1|.|.|TRBJ1-1
CSASGANTEAFF
TGCAGCGCCTCAGGTGCCAACACTGAAGCTTTCTTT
>17|TRBV24-1|.|TRBD2|TRBJ2-2
CATSDPLGTINTGELFF
TGTGCCACCAGTGATCCCCTTGGGACTATCAACACCGGGGAGCTGTTTTTT
>15|TRBV28|.|.|TRBJ2-2
CASSLTTGSTGELFF
TGTGCCAGCAGTTTAACGACAGGTAGCACCGGGGAGCTGTTTTTT
>15|TRBV10-3|once|TRBD1|TRBJ1-5
CAISHGGQGVQPQHF
TGTGCCATCAGTCATGGGGGACAGGGGGTACAGCCCCAGCATTTT
>11|TRBV19|.|.|TRBJ1-1
CASSTFTEAFF
TGTGCCAGTAGTACATTCACTGAAGCTTTCTTT
>12|TRBV27|once|.|TRBJ2-2
CASSLRTGELFF
TGTGCCAGCAGTTTACGCACCGGGGAGCTGTTTTTT
>19|TRBV15|.|TRBD1|TRBJ2-6
CATSLRPGTVPSGANVLTF
TGTGCCACCAGCCTCCGGCCCGGGACAGTCCCCTCTGGGGCCAACGTCCTGACTTTC
>15|TRBV2|.|.|TRBJ1-5
CASREGDSSNQPQHF
TGTGCCAGCCGCGAAGGCGATTCGAGCAATCAGCCCCAGCATTTT
>15|TRBV2|.|.|TRBJ1-4
CASGGEMLDNEKLFF
TGTGCCAGCGGGGGCGAGATGCTCGATAATGAAAAACTGTTTTTT
>17|TRBV21-1|once|.|TRBJ1-1
CASSNQGPRVGYTEAFF
TGTGCCAGCAGCAACCAGGGGCCCAGAGTCGGGTACACTGAAGCTTTCTTT
>16|TRBV6-1|.|.|TRBJ1-5
CASSEGIGGDNQPQHF
TGTGCCAGCAGTGAAGGGATAGGGGGGGACAATCAGCCCCAGCATTTT
>16|TRBV6-1|.|TRBD1|TRBJ1-2
CASSGRQGRLMWGYTF
TGTGCCAGCAGTGGACGACAGGGGCGCCTAATGTGGGGCTACACCTTC
>14|TRBV29-1|.|TRBD2|TRBJ2-1
CSVEGLAGYNEQFF
TGCAGCGTTGAAGGACTAGCGGGCTACAATGAGCAGTTCTTC
>11|TRBV28|.|.|TRBJ1-4
CASSFEGKLFF
TGTGCCAGCAGTTTCGAGGGAAAACTGTTTTTT
>16|TRBV7-8|once|TRBD2|TRBJ2-1
CASSASSGSSYNEQFF
TGTGCCAGCAGCGCCTCTAGCGGGAGCTCCTACAATGAGCAGTTCTTC
>13|TRBV4-3|.|.|TRBJ2-7
CASSQDRSGEQYF
TGCGCCAGCAGCCAAGATCGGAGCGGCGAGCAGTACTTC
>15|TRBV6-5|once|.|TRBJ2-1
CASSLSGSSYNEQFF
TGTGCCAGCAGTCTTAGCGGAAGCTCCTACAATGAGCAGTTCTTC
>11|TRBV29-1|.|TRBD1|TRBJ1-4
CGARDRGILFF
TGCGGCGCTAGGGACAGGGGTATCCTGTTTTTT
>12|TRBV2|.|TRBD1|TRBJ1-5
CASRGQHQPQHF
TGTGCCAGCAGGGGACAGCATCAGCCCCAGCATTTT
>17|TRBV15|.|.|TRBJ2-7
CATSRELAGRDRNEQYF
TGTGCCACCAGCAGAGAATTGGCAGGACGGGATCGGAACGAGCAGTACTTC
>14|TRBV2|.|.|TRBJ1-4
CASSLRQVGEKLFF
TGTGCCAGCAGTTTACGACAGGTTGGTGAAAAACTGTTTTTT
>16|TRBV27|.|TRBD1|TRBJ2-6
CASSESGTGRANVLTF
TGTGCCAGCAGCGAGTCAGGGACAGGAAGGGCCAACGTCCTGACTTTC
>13|TRBV12-3/TRBV12-4|.|.|TRBJ2-7
CASSLVQVGEQYF
TGTGCCAGCAGTTTAGTACAGGTCGGGGAGCAGTACTTC
>14|TRBV19|.|TRBD1|TRBJ2-7
CASSSGTGTYEQYF
TGTGCCAGTAGTTCCGGGACAGGAACCTACGAGCAGTACTTC
>14|TRBV6-5|.|TRBD1|TRBJ1-1
CASSPGTANTEAFF
TGTGCCAGCAGTCCCGGGACAGCGAACACTGAAGCTTTCTTT
>13|TRBV7-2|.|.|TRBJ1-1
CASSLDRGTEAFF
TGTGCCAGCAGCTTAGACCGGGGGACTGAAGCTTTCTTT
>15|TRBV7-9|.|.|TRBJ1-5
CASSLGGGGNQPQHF
TGTGCCAGCAGCTTAGGTGGCGGGGGGAATCAGCCCCAGCATTTT
>13|TRBV5-4|.|.|TRBJ2-5
CASSPPGRETQYF
TGTGCCAGCAGCCCCCCGGGTCGGGAGACCCAGTACTTC
>16|TRBV9|.|TRBD2|TRBJ2-1
CASSAGGGGIGYEQFF
TGTGCCAGCAGCGCGGGGGGTGGCGGGATAGGGTATGAGCAGTTCTTC
>15|TRBV7-2|.|TRBD2|TRBJ2-1
CASSLTSGTDNEQFF
TGTGCCAGCAGCTTAACTAGCGGGACCGACAATGAGCAGTTCTTC
>17|TRBV9|.|TRBD2|TRBJ2-7
CASSPSGLADFLSEQYF
TGTGCCAGCAGCCCCAGCGGACTAGCGGACTTCCTTTCCGAGCAGTACTTC
>14|TRBV29-1|.|TRBD1|TRBJ2-7
CSVLAQGRRSEQYF
TGCAGCGTCCTGGCACAGGGGCGAAGGAGCGAGCAGTACTTC
>10|TRBV12-2|.|.|TRBJ1-2
CASRFGGYTF
TGTGCAAGTCGCTTCGGGGGCTACACCTTC
>13|TRBV7-9|.|TRBD1|TRBJ2-5
CASSGRGRETQYF
TGTGCCAGCAGCGGCAGGGGGAGAGAGACCCAGTACTTC
>13|TRBV2|.|.|TRBJ1-1
CASNGRGGTEAFF
TGTGCCAGCAATGGTCGAGGGGGCACTGAAGCTTTCTTT
>13|TRBV19|.|.|TRBJ1-5
CASSLAEDQPQHF
TGTGCCAGTAGTTTAGCAGAGGATCAGCCCCAGCATTTT
>16|TRBV2|.|.|TRBJ2-1
CASSEVGGRLYNEQFF
TGTGCCAGCAGTGAGGTGGGAGGACGACTCTACAATGAGCAGTTCTTC
>13|TRBV7-9|.|.|TRBJ1-5
CASSLASSQPQHF
TGTGCCAGCAGCTTAGCTTCCAGTCAGCCCCAGCATTTT
>14|TRBV18|few|.|TRBJ2-7
CASSPGHSSDEQYF
TGTGCCAGCTCACCAGGACATTCTTCTGACGAGCAGTACTTC
>16|TRBV19|.|.|TRBJ1-2
CASSNPSGPPSGGYTF
TGTGCCAGTAGCAATCCTTCAGGGCCCCCGAGCGGGGGCTACACCTTC
>15|TRBV28|few|.|TRBJ1-2
CASSQGQGSFYGYTF
TGTGCCAGCAGCCAGGGCCAGGGCTCCTTCTATGGCTACACCTTC
>15|TRBV4-2|.|.|TRBJ1-2
CASSQETRGFYGYTF
TGTGCCAGCAGCCAAGAGACTAGGGGATTTTATGGCTACACCTTC
>14|TRBV28|.|.|TRBJ1-1
CASSLREGGTEAFF
TGTGCCAGCAGTTTACGGGAAGGCGGCACTGAAGCTTTCTTT
>17|TRBV3-1/TRBV3-2|.|TRBD1|TRBJ2-6
CASSPGQGRAGANVLTF
TGTGCCAGCAGTCCGGGACAGGGACGAGCTGGGGCCAACGTCCTGACTTTC
>15|TRBV5-1|.|.|TRBJ1-5
CASSPAGTWDQPQHF
TGCGCCAGCAGCCCCGCCGGGACTTGGGATCAGCCCCAGCATTTT
>18|TRBV7-3|.|TRBD1|TRBJ2-6
CASSPHGDSRSGANVLTF
TGTGCCAGCAGCCCCCACGGGGACAGTAGGTCTGGGGCCAACGTCCTGACTTTC
>12|TRBV28|.|.|TRBJ2-4
CASGRAKNIQYF
TGTGCCAGCGGGAGGGCCAAAAACATTCAGTACTTC
>15|TRBV9|.|.|TRBJ2-2
CASKGGVEGTGELFF
TGTGCCAGCAAAGGCGGGGTTGAGGGAACCGGGGAGCTGTTTTTT
>13|TRBV4-1|.|TRBD1|TRBJ2-7
CASRQGEAYEQYF
TGCGCCAGCAGACAGGGGGAAGCCTACGAGCAGTACTTC
>16|TRBV2|.|TRBD1|TRBJ1-5
CASSLLGTGGNQPQHF
TGTGCCAGCAGTCTTCTAGGGACAGGGGGCAATCAGCCCCAGCATTTT
>13|TRBV6-5|.|.|TRBJ1-5
CASQAQVNQPQHF
TGTGCCAGCCAAGCACAGGTAAATCAGCCCCAGCATTTT
>15|TRBV7-2|.|TRBD2|TRBJ2-1
CASSQGLAVYNEQFF
TGTGCCAGCAGCCAGGGACTAGCGGTTTACAATGAGCAGTTCTTC
>13|TRBV28|.|.|TRBJ1-2
CASSRGTIRGYTF
TGTGCCAGCAGTCGGGGGACTATTCGGGGCTACACCTTC
>15|TRBV9|.|.|TRBJ1-3
CASSVGQISGNTIYF
TGTGCCAGCAGCGTAGGACAGATCTCTGGAAACACCATATATTTT
>14|TRBV7-2|.|.|TRBJ2-7
CASSSGTLFYEQYF
TGTGCCAGCAGCTCCGGGACACTTTTCTACGAGCAGTACTTC
>15|TRBV6-6|.|.|TRBJ1-1
CASSYPTGTNTEAFF
TGTGCCAGCAGTTACCCCACCGGGACAAACACTGAAGCTTTCTTT